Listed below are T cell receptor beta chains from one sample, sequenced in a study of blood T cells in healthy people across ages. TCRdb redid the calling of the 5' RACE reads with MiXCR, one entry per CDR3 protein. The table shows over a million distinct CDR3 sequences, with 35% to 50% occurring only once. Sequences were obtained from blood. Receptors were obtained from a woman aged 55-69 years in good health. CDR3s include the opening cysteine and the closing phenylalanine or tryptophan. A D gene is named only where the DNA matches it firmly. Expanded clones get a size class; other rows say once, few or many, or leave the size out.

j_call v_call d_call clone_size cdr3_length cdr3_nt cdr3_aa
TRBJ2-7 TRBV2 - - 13 TGTGCCAGCAGTGAAATTTACAGGGACGAGCAGTACTTC CASSEIYRDEQYF
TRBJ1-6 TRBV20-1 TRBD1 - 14 TGCAGTGCTAAAGCGGGGACAGACTTTTTACCCCTCCACTTT CSAKAGTDFLPLHF
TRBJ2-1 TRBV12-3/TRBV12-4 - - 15 TGTGCCAGCAGGTACGAAGGGGGAGGCTACAATGAGCAGTTCTTC CASRYEGGGYNEQFF
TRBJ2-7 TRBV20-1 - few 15 TGCAGTGCTGACGAACGGGGCGGGACACCCTACGAGCAGTACTTC CSADERGGTPYEQYF
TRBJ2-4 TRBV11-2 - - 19 TGTGCCAGCAGCTCGAGAGGGTCAGGGCGACTTTTAGCCAAAAACATTCAGTACTTC CASSSRGSGRLLAKNIQYF
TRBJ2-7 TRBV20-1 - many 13 TGCAGTGCCCACTCCTTCGGGGGCTACGAGCAGTACTTC CSAHSFGGYEQYF
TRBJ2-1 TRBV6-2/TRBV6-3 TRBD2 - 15 TGTGCCAGCAGCCGATCACTAGCGGGAGTCGGTGAGCAGTTCTTC CASSRSLAGVGEQFF
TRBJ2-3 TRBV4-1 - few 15 TGCGCCAGCAGCCAAGATGGCAGTCCCACAGATACGCAGTATTTT CASSQDGSPTDTQYF
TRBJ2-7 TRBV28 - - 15 TGTGCCAGCAGTATCTACAGCGAGAGCTCCTACGAGCAGTACTTC CASSIYSESSYEQYF
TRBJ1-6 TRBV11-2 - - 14 TGTGCCAGGGGGAGTAGCGTCTATAATTCACCCCTCCACTTT CARGSSVYNSPLHF
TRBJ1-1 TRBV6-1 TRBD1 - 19 TGTGCCAGCAGGGTTGAAGGGACAGGTGGACGCTATATGAACACTGAAGCTTTCTTT CASRVEGTGGRYMNTEAFF
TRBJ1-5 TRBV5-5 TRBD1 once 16 TGTGCCAGCAGCTTGGGGATGGGACAGGTGGGTCAGCCCCAGCATTTT CASSLGMGQVGQPQHF
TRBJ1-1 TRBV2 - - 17 TGTGCCAGCAGTGAAGGTAGGGGGAGACCTCTGAACACTGAAGCTTTCTTT CASSEGRGRPLNTEAFF
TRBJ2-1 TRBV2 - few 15 TGTGCCAGCAAGCGGGCAGAGAGCTCCTACAATGAGCAGTTCTTC CASKRAESSYNEQFF
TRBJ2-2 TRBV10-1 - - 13 TGCGCCAGCAGTGAAAGGGCAGAGGGGGAGCTGTTTTTT CASSERAEGELFF
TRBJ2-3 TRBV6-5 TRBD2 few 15 TGTGCCAGCAGACCAGCGGGAGGTAGCACAGATACGCAGTATTTT CASRPAGGSTDTQYF
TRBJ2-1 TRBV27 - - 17 TGTGCCAGCAGTTTCTCACAGCGGAGGGGTAACTACAATGAGCAGTTCTTC CASSFSQRRGNYNEQFF
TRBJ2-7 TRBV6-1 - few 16 TGTGCCAGCAGTGAATCCTTCGGGGGGCTCAAATACGAGCAGTACTTC CASSESFGGLKYEQYF
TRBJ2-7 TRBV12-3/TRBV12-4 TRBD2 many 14 TGTGCCAGCAAAAAGCGGGGTTCTCTCTACGAGCAGTACTTC CASKKRGSLYEQYF
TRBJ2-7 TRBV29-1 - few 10 TGCAGCGTCGGGGGATACGAGCAGTACTTC CSVGGYEQYF
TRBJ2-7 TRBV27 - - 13 TGTGCCAGCAGTACAGGGTACTACTACGAGCAGTACTTC CASSTGYYYEQYF
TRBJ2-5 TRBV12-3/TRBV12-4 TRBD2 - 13 TGTGCCAGCAGGAGCCTAGCGGAAGAGACCCAGTACTTC CASRSLAEETQYF
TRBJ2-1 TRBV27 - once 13 TGTGCCAGCAGTTTATTAGGTTTAAGGGAGCAGTTCTTC CASSLLGLREQFF
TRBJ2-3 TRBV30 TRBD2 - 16 TGTGCCTGGCGTCGCCCGGGACTAGCGAGCACAGATACGCAGTATTTT CAWRRPGLASTDTQYF
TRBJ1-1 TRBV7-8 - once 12 TGTGCCAGCAGCTACCAGGGGTCGGAAGCTTTCTTT CASSYQGSEAFF
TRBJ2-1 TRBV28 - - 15 TGTGCCAGCAGTATGGTCGGACCCTCCTACAATGAGCAGTTCTTC CASSMVGPSYNEQFF
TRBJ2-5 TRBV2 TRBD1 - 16 TGTGCCAGCAGTCCAGACAGGGGGCGCGTTGGAGAGACCCAGTACTTC CASSPDRGRVGETQYF
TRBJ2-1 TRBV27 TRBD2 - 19 TGTGCCAGCAGTTCCATCGACGGGACTAGCGTTAGCTCCTACAATGAGCAGTTCTTC CASSSIDGTSVSSYNEQFF
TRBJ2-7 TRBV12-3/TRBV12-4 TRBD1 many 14 TGTGCCAGCAGTCCCTCGAGGCAGGGGGACGAGCAGTACTTC CASSPSRQGDEQYF
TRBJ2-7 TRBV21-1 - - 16 TGTGCCAGCAGCAAATCGTCGCCAGGGGAAAGGAACGAGCAGTACTTC CASSKSSPGERNEQYF
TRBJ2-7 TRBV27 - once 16 TGTGCCAGCAGTTTAGATTTACGGGGCTGGGCCTACGAGCAGTACTTC CASSLDLRGWAYEQYF
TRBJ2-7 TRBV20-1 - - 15 TGCAGTGCTAGAGATCGGGAGCGCTCCTACAATGAGCAGTACTTC CSARDRERSYNEQYF
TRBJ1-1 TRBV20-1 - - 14 TGCAGTGCTAGAACCGATAACCGGCTTTCTGAAGCTTTCTTT CSARTDNRLSEAFF
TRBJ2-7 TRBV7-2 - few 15 TGTGCCAGCAGCTTATCAGGTTTACAGCTCTACGAGCAGTACTTC CASSLSGLQLYEQYF
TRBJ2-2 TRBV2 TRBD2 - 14 TGTGCCAGCTGTTTGCGGGAGGGGACCGGGGAGCTGTTTTTT CASCLREGTGELFF
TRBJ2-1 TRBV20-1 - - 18 TGCAGTGCTGGGGGTGGGGGGAGAGGCTTAAAGGCCTACAATGAGCAGTTCTTC CSAGGGGRGLKAYNEQFF
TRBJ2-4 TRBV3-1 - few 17 TGTGCCAGCAGCCCGGCCTCTAGCGTGCTAGCCAAAAACATTCAGTACTTC CASSPASSVLAKNIQYF
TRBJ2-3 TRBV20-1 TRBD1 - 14 TGCAGTGCTGTCCGGACAGGCGTGGCGGATACGCAGTATTTT CSAVRTGVADTQYF
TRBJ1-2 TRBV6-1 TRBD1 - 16 TGTGCCAGCAGTACAACAGGGGCGACCTCTAACTATGGCTACACCTTC CASSTTGATSNYGYTF
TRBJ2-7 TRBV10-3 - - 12 TGTGCCATCAGTGAAATGTCCTACGAGCAGTACTTC CAISEMSYEQYF